Listed below are T cell receptor beta chains from one sample, sequenced in a study of shared clonotypes between healthy human individuals. The protocol was immunoSEQ multiplex PCR, while the TCRdb copy is restricted to in-frame clones and leaves out a portion. The sample includes around 550,000 clones, about 95% of them seen just once. Sequencing was carried out using naive CD8+ T cells sorted from blood. All receptors come from a woman in her 30s in good health. Each CDR3 is given without its conserved first and last residue. A row's size may be missing; if present it is once, few, many or a size class.

V,size,CDR3
TRBV7-9,once,ASSLDRGHAYEQY
TRBV28,-,ASSSLSWEQY
TRBV4-1,-,ASRSRAGVDTQY
TRBV4-1,-,ASSQDPPGGESYEQY
TRBV5-8,-,ASSSVAGRQETQY
TRBV27,-,ASSLSPTGNYGYT
TRBV2,-,ASSETSGRSNEQF
TRBV7-3,-,ASGLLGEQY
TRBV27,-,ASRKGLAGGTDTQY
TRBV27,-,ASCHGGPGNEQF
TRBV13,-,ASSLRGYEQY
TRBV7-9,-,ASSPLYKGHDTQY
TRBV30,-,ALLTGSGTGELF
TRBV2,-,ASSGFLAGGSTDTQY